This TCR beta chain was observed in a study of Graves' ophthalmopathy and Graves' hyperthyroidism. Broader study findings: Most expanded clonotypes from thyroid (those above 0.001 frequency) were also found in blood.

Moderate-to-severe activity, CAS ≥3, NOSPECS ≥4 and duration under 3 months were recorded for donors with ophthalmopathy. Fresh peripheral blood, over 9.5 ml, was the PBMC source. This CDR3 spans 12 amino acids. Germline V gene lookup returns CDR1 SGHRS and CDR2 YFSETQ. A word on this clonotype: As yet, its antigen is unknown. At one boundary the junction diverges from the germline segment, which might be a read error.

Amplification from RNA transcripts yielded the TCR beta CDR3 regions. After a first-round RT-PCR with HTBI primers, a second-round multiplex PCR was run. TCRdb passed the multiplex PCR reads through MiXCR, listing each CDR3 protein once. The sample consists of 600,000 to 950,000 distinct CDR3 sequences, 40% of them appearing once. V gene TRBV5-1 combines with J gene TRBJ1-2; the D gene is possibly TRBD1 (5 bases). Sequences were obtained from peripheral blood. This sequence was found in an adult man with Graves' ophthalmopathy. This chain's CDR3 is CASGLEGSGYTF. Here the CDR3 DNA reads TGCGCCAGCGGCTTGGAGGGGAGCGGCTACACCTTC.